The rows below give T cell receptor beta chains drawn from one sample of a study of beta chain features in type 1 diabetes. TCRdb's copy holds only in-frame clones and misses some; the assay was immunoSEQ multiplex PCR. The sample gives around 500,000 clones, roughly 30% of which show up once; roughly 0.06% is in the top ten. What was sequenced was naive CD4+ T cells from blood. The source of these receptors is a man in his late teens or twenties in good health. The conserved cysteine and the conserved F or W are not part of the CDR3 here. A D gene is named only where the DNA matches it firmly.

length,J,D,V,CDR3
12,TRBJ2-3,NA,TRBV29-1,SVLGFYGTDTQY
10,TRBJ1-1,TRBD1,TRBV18,ASSPGQGEAF
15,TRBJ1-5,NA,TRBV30,AWSKITGGESNQPQH
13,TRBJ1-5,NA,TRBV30,AWTPDRYSNQPQH
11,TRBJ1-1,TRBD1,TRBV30,AWSRTGNTEAF
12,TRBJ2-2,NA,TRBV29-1,SVAIQVQSGELF
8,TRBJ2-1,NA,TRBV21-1,ASSRNLWF
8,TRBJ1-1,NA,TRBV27,ASMGIEAF
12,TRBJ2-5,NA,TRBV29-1,SVEQGSRVGTQY
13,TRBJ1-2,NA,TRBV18,ASSPIESLLGGYT
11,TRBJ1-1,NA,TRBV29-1,SVEVSMNTEAF
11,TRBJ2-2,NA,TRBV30,AWTGSNTGELF
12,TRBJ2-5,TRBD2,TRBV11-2,ASSRAGRRETQY
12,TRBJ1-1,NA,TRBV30,AWSVFGFDTEAF
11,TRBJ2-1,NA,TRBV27,ASRISSYNEQF
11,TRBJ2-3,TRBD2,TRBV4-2,ASSHPGGNTQY
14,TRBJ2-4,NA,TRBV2,ASSDQGGEAKNIQY
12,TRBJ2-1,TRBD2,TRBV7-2,ASSLGGRAGEQF
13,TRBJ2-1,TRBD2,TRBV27,ASSRGREGYNEQF
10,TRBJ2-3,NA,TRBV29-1,SVVLGPDTQY
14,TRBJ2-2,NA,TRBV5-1,ASSFEPPGARGELF
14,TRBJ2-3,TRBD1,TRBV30,AWSVRDRVGTDTQY
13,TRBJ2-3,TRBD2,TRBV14,ASSRQLAGAYTQY
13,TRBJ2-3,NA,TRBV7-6,ASSLAGLRGDTQY
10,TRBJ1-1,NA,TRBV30,AGLRRGWEAF
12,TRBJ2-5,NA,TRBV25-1,ACGVGGGQETQY
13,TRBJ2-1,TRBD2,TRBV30,AWQTGTSGNNEQF
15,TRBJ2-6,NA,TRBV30,AWSPTRWSSGANVLT
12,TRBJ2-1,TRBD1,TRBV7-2,ASSFRTGNNEQF
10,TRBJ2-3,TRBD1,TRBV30,AFGQGTDTQY
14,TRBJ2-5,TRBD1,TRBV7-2,ASSLYKDRAAETQY
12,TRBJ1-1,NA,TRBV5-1,ASSAPNQGGEAF
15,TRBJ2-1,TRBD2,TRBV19,ASSLGTSGTPYNEQF
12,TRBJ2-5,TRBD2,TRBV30,AWSVGTSGPKQY
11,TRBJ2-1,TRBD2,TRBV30,AWAAAGGSEQF
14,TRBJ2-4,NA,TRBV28,ASSSGGALAKNIQY
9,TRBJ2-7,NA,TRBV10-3,AISSSYEQY
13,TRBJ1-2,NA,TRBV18,ASSQFVGPPYGYT
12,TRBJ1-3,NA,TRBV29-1,SVGQGRWGNTIY
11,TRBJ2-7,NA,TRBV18,ASSALGGDEQY
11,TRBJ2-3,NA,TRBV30,AWRSQGTDTQY
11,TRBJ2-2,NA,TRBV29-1,SVVTGYTGELF
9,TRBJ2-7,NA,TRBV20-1,SASRSYEQY
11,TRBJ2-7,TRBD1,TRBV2,ASSADRGGEQY
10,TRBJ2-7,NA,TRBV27,ASSLPAGPQY
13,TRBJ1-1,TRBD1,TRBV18,ASSPYGTANTEAF
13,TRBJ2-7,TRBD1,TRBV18,ASSPGTGLSYEQY
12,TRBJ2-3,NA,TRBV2,ASALGTTTDTQY